This TCR beta chain was obtained from a study of CD8 T cells in Susac syndrome. With random hexamers, reverse transcription was performed on roughly 0.5 to 1 ug of RNA. One entry per CDR3 protein results from TCRdb running MiXCR on the immunoSEQ multiplex PCR reads. Of about 210,000 distinct CDR3 sequences listed, 95% are singletons. Germline V CDR1 and CDR2: LGHDT, YNNKEL (reference sequence). The V end lost 1 base, the J end lost 1 base, and 7 bases lay between the germline ends. This CDR3 region has 14 residues. The chain links TRBV3-1 to TRBJ1-1; D not certain. This sequence was found in a human donor with multiple sclerosis. Sequences were obtained from CD4+ T cells from PBMCs. CDR3 protein: CASSQVAENTEAFF. The CDR3 DNA follows: TGTGCCAGCAGCCAAGTCGCTGAGAACACTGAAGCTTTCTTT.